One sample yielded the 5 T cell receptor beta chains listed below, sequenced in a study of beta chain features in type 1 diabetes. Reverse transcription of all isolated RNA meant that expressed TCRB transcripts were sequenced. Method: immunoSEQ multiplex PCR; TCRdb's copy keeps in-frame clones and lacks some. The sample shows 810,000 or so clones, 15% to 20% of them seen only once. Sequencing used naive CD4+ T cells from blood. The receptors were sampled from a woman aged 18-29 years in good health.

This clone was counted a few times. The same CDR3 is also encoded by other DNA sequences in this sample. The chain recombines TRBV18 with TRBJ2-7, with D possibly being TRBD2 (7 bases). Trimming stripped 3 bases from V and 6 bases from J, with 12 bases between. The CDR3 contains 13 residues. CDR1 and CDR2 from the germline V gene are KGHSH and LQKENI. The CDR3 here is CASSPRGGGEQYF. The CDR3 region has the DNA TGTGCCAGCTCACCGCGCGGGGGCGGCGAGCAGTACTTC.

This clone came up a few times. This chain uses TRBV2 with TRBJ2-1; D possibly matches TRBD1 or TRBD2 (5 bases each). V lost 3 bases and J 2 bases, leaving 11 bases between the germline ends. This CDR3 spans 15 amino acids. The germline gives CDR1 SNHLY, CDR2 FYNNEI. Here the CDR3 DNA reads TGTGCCAGCAGTGACGGGGCCTCGCCCTACAATGAGCAGTTCTTC. This codes for CASSDGASPYNEQFF.

The chain uses TRBV10-1 and TRBJ2-5, with D possibly TRBD1 on 6 matching bases. Trimming removed 3 bases at V and 7 bases at J, with 9 bases between. Germline values: CDR1 WNHNN, CDR2 SYGVQD (reference sequence). CDR3 size: 12 residues. CDR3 nucleotides: TGCGCCAGCAGTGATACGACAGGGACCCAGTACTTC. This codes for CASSDTTGTQYF.

This clone has just a few counts. The chain combines TRBV6-1 with TRBJ2-6; either TRBD1 or TRBD2 may fit D (5 bases each). CDR1 is MNHNS, CDR2 SASEGT, per germline. The CDR3 spans 20 residues. Between the trimmed V and J ends, which lost 0 bases and 0 bases, there was a span of 18 bases. CDR3 nucleotides: TGTGCCAGCAGTGAAGCGCTGAGGGGACGGAAGAGCTCTGGGGCCAACGTCCTGACTTTC. Amino acid sequence: CASSEALRGRKSSGANVLTF.

This chain connects TRBV5-4 to TRBJ2-5; 9 nucleotides agree with TRBD2. Germline CDR1 reads SGHNT; CDR2 reads YYREEE (reference sequence). Trimming at V came to 5 bases and at J to 1 base, leaving 3 bases not matched to a gene. The CDR3 runs 14 residues. CDR3 sequence reads: CASRREGGQETQYF. The DNA of the CDR3 is TGTGCCAGCAGGCGGGAGGGGGGCCAAGAGACCCAGTACTTC.